A selection of T cell receptor beta chains follows, all from one sample in a study of blood T cell repertoires in COVID-19. Profiled with immunoSEQ multiplex PCR; TCRdb holds only in-frame clones, not every one. The data contain around 270,000 clones, 80% to 90% of them seen just once; the ten biggest clones take up around 3.2%. Material for sequencing was PBMCs or T cells enriched from blood (not recorded which). All receptors come from a woman aged 40 to 50 who had been exposed to COVID-19. CDR3s leave out the opening cysteine and the closing phenylalanine or tryptophan.

>TRBV9|TRBJ1-5
ASSAAGTTDQPQH
>TRBV18|TRBJ1-2
ASSVTGTGGSNYGYT
>TRBV10-3|TRBJ2-1
AIRSPSYNEQF
>TRBV2|TRBJ1-4
ASRGRDKANEKLF
>TRBV6-6|TRBJ1-2
ASSQFGLQGYGYT
>TRBV7-3|TRBJ1-3
ASSPGGRSGNTIY
>TRBV27|TRBJ1-6
ASSPSTGETNSPLH
>TRBV28|TRBJ1-3
ATHQGTASGNTIY
>TRBV10-3|TRBJ1-2
AISDMDRANYGYT
>TRBV3-1/TRBV3-2|TRBJ1-2
ASSHRDRNYGYT
>TRBV29-1|TRBJ2-1
SVRGGGIASYNEQF
>TRBV5-4|TRBJ2-7
ASSFGGAGEQY
>TRBV29-1|TRBJ2-2
SARRDRGPGELF
>TRBV18|TRBJ1-1
ASSPQATLSTEAF
>TRBV7-3|TRBJ1-1
ASSLGREAGTEAF
>TRBV5-4|TRBJ2-1
ASSPGGSSYNEQF
>TRBV9|TRBJ1-1
ASSEGTGGGGTEAF
>TRBV29-1|TRBJ2-7
SARGQSSYEQY
>TRBV11-3|TRBJ1-1
ASSFLGSEAF
>TRBV28|TRBJ2-1
ASSLIGGSSYNEQF
>TRBV5-4|TRBJ2-3
ASSLKDQGSTDTQY
>TRBV12-3/TRBV12-4|TRBJ1-5
ASTPRGNQPQH
>TRBV28|TRBJ2-3
AIGGAPDTQY
>TRBV19|TRBJ1-5
ASSSWRGLSNQPQH
>TRBV5-1|TRBJ1-2
ASSSQGDGYT
>TRBV19|TRBJ1-3
ASRSSGNTIY
>TRBV18|TRBJ2-2
ASSPGEALTGELF
>TRBV4-2|TRBJ1-6
ASSPLGQANSPLH
>TRBV5-1|TRBJ1-1
ASRLQGVTEAF
>TRBV3-1/TRBV3-2|TRBJ1-4
ASSQAQVANEKLF
>TRBV11-2|TRBJ2-1
ASSLEDGGGPRNKEQF
>TRBV5-6|TRBJ1-2
ASSLLWGGVRGYT
>TRBV7-9|TRBJ2-1
ASSSAGTSGRISYNEQF
>TRBV27|TRBJ1-5
ASSPRRNPASYYSQPQH
>TRBV9|TRBJ2-3
ASSTPGPSTDTQY
>TRBV20-1|TRBJ1-5
SASGTYSNQPQH
>TRBV11-1|TRBJ2-1
ASSTTGTASYNEQF
>TRBV2|TRBJ2-5
AREAGELGAGETQY
>TRBV3-1/TRBV3-2|TRBJ1-4
ASSQEATGLF
>TRBV5-1|TRBJ1-1
ASSRDRGGVNTEAF
>TRBV5-1|TRBJ2-5
ASSLTGSLQETQY
>TRBV9|TRBJ1-3
ASSVGAGIGNTIY